What follows describes a single T cell receptor (beta chain). What it binds is not known. Using immunoSEQ multiplex PCR, the repertoire was profiled, and TCRdb retains in-frame clones only, with some absent. The repertoire consists of 15,000 to 20,000 clones, with roughly four fifths occurring once and the leading ten covering over 9%. Germline V gene sequence: CDR1 LGHNA, CDR2 YNFKEQ. The ends lost 7 bases at V and 6 bases at J; junction bases unmatched: 13. CDR3 length: 18 residues. The data originate from a study of OX40 agonist ivuxolimab in advanced cancers. Study-level findings and limits: With doses of 0.1 to 3.0 mg/kg, CD4+ and CD8+ blood T cells had undergone clonal expansion by week 6. The mean number of expanded clones was higher in CD8+ T cells than in CD4+.

Exclusion applied to patients with autoimmune disease history or systemic immunosuppression. This clonotype originated in an adult with an advanced solid tumor such as melanoma, head and neck, liver or kidney cancer. The sequencing used CD4+ or CD8+ T cells sorted from blood, collected in a trial of the OX40 agonist ivuxolimab. This chain connects TRBV4-2 to TRBJ2-1; 15 bases match TRBD2. CDR3 protein: CASTGLAGGPGGVNEQFF. The CDR3 coding sequence is TGTGCCAGCACCGGACTAGCGGGAGGGCCAGGAGGAGTCAATGAGCAGTTCTTC.